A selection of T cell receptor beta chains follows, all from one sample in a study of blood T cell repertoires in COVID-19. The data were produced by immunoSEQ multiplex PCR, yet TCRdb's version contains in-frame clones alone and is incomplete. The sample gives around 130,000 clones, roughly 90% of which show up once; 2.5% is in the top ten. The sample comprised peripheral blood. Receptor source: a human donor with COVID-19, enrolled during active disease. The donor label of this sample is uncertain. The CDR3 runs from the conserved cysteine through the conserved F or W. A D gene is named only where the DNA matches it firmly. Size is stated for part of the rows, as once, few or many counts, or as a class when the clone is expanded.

CDR3aa: CASSPNRGRNTEAFF; CDR3nt: TGTGCCAGCAGCCCGAACAGGGGGCGGAACACTGAAGCTTTCTTT; abundance: -; j_gene: TRBJ1-1; v_gene: TRBV5-4; d_gene: TRBD1
CDR3aa: CASSLGYSGGQPQHF; CDR3nt: TGCGCCAGCAGCTTGGGTTATTCAGGTGGCCAGCCCCAGCATTTT; abundance: -; j_gene: TRBJ1-5; v_gene: TRBV5-1; d_gene: -
CDR3aa: CASSFQGTTEAFF; CDR3nt: TGTGCCAGCAGTTTTCAGGGGACCACTGAAGCTTTCTTT; abundance: -; j_gene: TRBJ1-1; v_gene: TRBV12-3/TRBV12-4; d_gene: -
CDR3aa: CASSRRAGTNEKLFF; CDR3nt: TGTGCCAGCAGTCGCAGGGCCGGGACTAATGAAAAACTGTTTTTT; abundance: -; j_gene: TRBJ1-4; v_gene: TRBV5-8; d_gene: -
CDR3aa: CASSSPGPAASGIKETQYF; CDR3nt: TGTGCCAGCAGCTCCCCTGGGCCGGCGGCTAGCGGGATTAAAGAGACCCAGTACTTC; abundance: -; j_gene: TRBJ2-5; v_gene: TRBV11-3; d_gene: TRBD2
CDR3aa: CASSQESAGGNEQFF; CDR3nt: TGCGCCAGCAGCCAAGAGAGCGCGGGGGGTAATGAGCAGTTCTTC; abundance: -; j_gene: TRBJ2-1; v_gene: TRBV4-1; d_gene: TRBD2
CDR3aa: CSASATGTGEGQPQHF; CDR3nt: TGCAGTGCTAGTGCTACCGGGACAGGGGAGGGTCAGCCCCAGCATTTT; abundance: -; j_gene: TRBJ1-5; v_gene: TRBV20-1; d_gene: TRBD1
CDR3aa: CASSSRGGQPQHF; CDR3nt: TGTGCCAGCAGTTCCCGGGGGGGGCAGCCCCAGCATTTT; abundance: -; j_gene: TRBJ1-5; v_gene: TRBV7-3; d_gene: -
CDR3aa: CASSWERHEQFF; CDR3nt: TGTGCCAGCAGCTGGGAGCGGCATGAGCAGTTCTTC; abundance: -; j_gene: TRBJ2-1; v_gene: TRBV5-6; d_gene: -
CDR3aa: CASSSHSPHPTDTQYF; CDR3nt: TGTGCCAGCAGCTCCCACTCCCCGCACCCCACAGATACGCAGTATTTT; abundance: -; j_gene: TRBJ2-3; v_gene: TRBV7-9; d_gene: -
CDR3aa: CASSFLAGANTGELFF; CDR3nt: TGTGCCAGCAGCTTCCTAGCGGGGGCGAACACCGGGGAGCTGTTTTTT; abundance: -; j_gene: TRBJ2-2; v_gene: TRBV5-6; d_gene: TRBD2
CDR3aa: CASSHRQGAAFF; CDR3nt: TGTGCCAGCAGTCACCGACAGGGGGCAGCTTTCTTT; abundance: few; j_gene: TRBJ1-1; v_gene: TRBV12-3/TRBV12-4; d_gene: TRBD1
CDR3aa: CASIWSVGRAVMETQYF; CDR3nt: TGTGCCAGTATATGGTCGGTGGGCAGGGCGGTGATGGAGACCCAGTACTTC; abundance: -; j_gene: TRBJ2-5; v_gene: TRBV19; d_gene: -
CDR3aa: CASSKLGSHYEQYF; CDR3nt: TGTGCCAGCAGCAAACTAGGATCCCACTACGAGCAGTACTTC; abundance: -; j_gene: TRBJ2-7; v_gene: TRBV6-5; d_gene: -
CDR3aa: CASSNEVGTEAFF; CDR3nt: TGTGCCAGTAGTAATGAGGTCGGCACTGAAGCTTTCTTT; abundance: -; j_gene: TRBJ1-1; v_gene: TRBV19; d_gene: -
CDR3aa: CASSRAGTSGRSDTGELFF; CDR3nt: TGTGCCAGCAGCCGGGCGGGGACTAGCGGGAGATCGGACACCGGGGAGCTGTTTTTT; abundance: -; j_gene: TRBJ2-2; v_gene: TRBV5-5; d_gene: TRBD2
CDR3aa: CASSLGWGQGASSYNEQFF; CDR3nt: TGTGCCAGCAGTTTAGGGTGGGGACAGGGGGCGAGCTCCTACAATGAGCAGTTCTTC; abundance: -; j_gene: TRBJ2-1; v_gene: TRBV27; d_gene: TRBD1
CDR3aa: CASSLDRSGYTF; CDR3nt: TGTGCCAGCAGCTTAGACAGGTCTGGCTACACCTTC; abundance: -; j_gene: TRBJ1-2; v_gene: TRBV7-9; d_gene: -
CDR3aa: CASSFNRAFTEAFF; CDR3nt: TGTGCCAGCAGCTTTAACAGGGCTTTCACTGAAGCTTTCTTT; abundance: -; j_gene: TRBJ1-1; v_gene: TRBV11-2; d_gene: -
CDR3aa: CASSPQGAGNTIYF; CDR3nt: TGTGCCAGCAGCCCACAGGGTGCCGGAAACACCATATATTTT; abundance: -; j_gene: TRBJ1-3; v_gene: TRBV6-5; d_gene: -